This T cell receptor beta chain was retrieved from a study of Graves' ophthalmopathy and Graves' hyperthyroidism (dated by TCRdb to the late 2010s). About the study as a whole: Peripheral blood was collected before any treatment was given, at the time of initial diagnosis. The study used TCR beta repertoire signatures to distinguish Graves' ophthalmopathy from Graves' hyperthyroidism and to predict progression to ophthalmopathy. Once sampling was done, hyperthyroidism patients were given methimazole at a starting dose of 30 mg daily, while ophthalmopathy patients were given high-dose intravenous methylprednisolone. In total, 135 blood samples were TCR-sequenced: 43 ophthalmopathy, under 85 hyperthyroidism and approximately 17 hyperthyroidism-to-ophthalmopathy patients. A discovery set of 95 to 100 patients (43 ophthalmopathy, about 55 stable hyperthyroidism) was enrolled to explore V-J signatures distinguishing ophthalmopathy from hyperthyroidism. An independent validation cohort comprised roughly 20 hyperthyroidism patients and 15 to 17 patients who later progressed from hyperthyroidism to ophthalmopathy. T-cell repertoires of thyroid tissue and blood were compared in about six hyperthyroidism patients. Broad study findings and their caveats: Most expanded thyroid clonotypes with frequency above 0.001 were also detected in blood, suggesting blood repertoires may reflect the thyroid immune response. Ophthalmopathy was separated from stable hyperthyroidism by the 13-signature model with more than 85% sensitivity and roughly 83% specificity in cross-validation and with 80%/75% in the test set. No statistical method was used to predetermine the sample size, and group allocation was not hidden from the investigators. In validation, the model predicted ophthalmopathy progression with about 71% sensitivity and less than 80% specificity; roughly 11 predicted patients were CT-confirmed with GO in a median of approximately six months.

The ophthalmopathy patients had moderately to severely active disease, with a Clinical Activity Score of 3 or higher, a NOSPECS grade of 4 or higher, and a disease duration of less than 3 months. Patients with other autoimmune diseases, uncontrolled infections, pregnancy or lactation were excluded. Diagnosis was based on clinical symptoms, serum thyroxine, TRAb, thyroid ultrasound and orbital computed tomography. PBMCs were isolated from 10 ml of fresh peripheral blood by Ficoll-Paque density gradient centrifugation. Total RNA was extracted using Trizol reagent, and RNA quality was checked on an Agilent 2100 Bioanalyzer. This clonotype was seen at least ten times. The antigen it recognizes is unknown. One base away there is no much larger clone; base qualities are not given. Counted from cysteine to phenylalanine, this CDR3 has 14 amino acids. The read is trimmed to its CDR3 DNA, 42 bases read in frame from base 1. The germline V gene provides CDR1 SNHLY and CDR2 FYNNEI. The V end gives up 6 bases and the J end 3 bases, leaving 7 bases in the junction not matched to a gene.

TCR beta CDR3 regions were amplified from RNA transcripts for repertoire sequencing. The first round of RT-PCR was done with HTBI primers and the Qiagen OneStep RT-PCR kit, and was followed by a second round of multiplex PCR, then size selection and purification. The libraries underwent paired-end sequencing with 100 bp reads on an Illumina HiSeq2000. The paper's processing steps were these. Reads were processed with SOAPnuke, discarding reads with adapters, uncalled bases, mean Phred below 15, or no exact constant-primer or identifier match. COPE v1.2.5 was used to merge high-quality paired reads. Clonotypes were defined as unique nucleotide sequences and were aligned to IMGT TRB V, D and J references using MiTCR v1.1. The analysis was limited to V-J combinations with a frequency above 0.0001, which together covered around 99% of the repertoires. For each V-J combination, a TCR clonal expansion and chaos score was defined as the ratio of F50 clonal expansion to chaos observed in the TCRdist matrix. Welch's t-statistics and random forest were used to reduce features to about 13 V-J combinations, which were fed into a naive Bayes classifier. The Morisita-Horn index was used to measure how similar the thyroid and blood repertoires were. TCRdb handled the public reads itself, with Q25 trimming in fastp and clone calling in MiXCR, and kept productive beta chains. Identical CDR3 protein sequences are pooled into one entry, listed with their most common genes and DNA. TCRdb's processing, not the authors', yielded these V and J calls. For this sample there are 600,000 to 950,000 distinct CDR3 sequences; 40% appear just once. Of the sample, approximately 43% is held by the ten largest clones.

The rearrangement joined TRBV2 to TRBJ2-7, and TRBD1 aligns with 8 junction nucleotides. The TCR originated in an adult man with Graves' ophthalmopathy. The sequenced material came from peripheral blood. Read as DNA, the sequence is TGTGCCAGCAGAGTGGACAGGGCCAGCTACGAGCAGTACTTC. Translated, it reads CASRVDRASYEQYF.